The 30 T cell receptor beta chains presented below share a single source sample, sequenced in a study of vaccination effects on CD4 cells after COVID-19. Clones were read by immunoSEQ multiplex PCR, and TCRdb kept only the in-frame ones, dropping some. In the table there are some 40,000 clones, about two thirds of which are singletons. Antigen-specific CD4+ T cells were expanded (with viral peptide pools) by the ViraFEST assay ahead of sequencing. CD4+ T cells were isolated after around ten days of culture. This individual tested PCR-positive for SARS-CoV-2 infection between March and December 2020. These TCRs are of unknown antigen specificity. The sample was CD4+ T cells from PBMCs cultured with HCoV-NL63 spike peptides, taken before COVID-19 vaccination. These receptors were taken from a human donor who had a prior SARS-CoV-2 infection.

The chain recombines TRBV7-9 with TRBJ2-1; 7 bases align to TRBD2. V shed 4 bases, J shed 5 bases, and the junction held 5 bases outside the gene matches. The CDR3 has 14 amino acids. Looked up from germline, CDR1 is SEHNR and CDR2 is FQNEAQ (reference sequence). CDR3 sequence reads: CASSWWEGNNEQFF. The CDR3 coding sequence is TGTGCCAGCAGCTGGTGGGAGGGGAACAATGAGCAGTTCTTC.

This chain joins TRBV18 and TRBJ2-6, with D unresolved. Germline V gene lookup returns CDR1 KGHSH and CDR2 LQKENI. There are 16 residues in the CDR3. The germline V and J ends were trimmed by 1 base and 0 bases, with 7 bases remaining between them. The CDR3 region is CASSPRDNSGANVLTF. For the CDR3, the DNA is TGTGCCAGCTCACCACGAGACAACTCTGGGGCCAACGTCCTGACTTTC.

CDR3 coding DNA: TGTGCCAGCAGCTTGACAGGTTCTGGGCATTTCTTT. This gives the protein CASSLTGSGHFF. The chain combines TRBV5-5 with TRBJ1-1; maybe TRBD1 (5 bases). Germline-derived CDR1 and CDR2 are SGHKS and YYEKEE (reference sequence). Trimming cost V 1 base and J 13 bases, with 14 bases left between them. The CDR3 runs to 12 residues.

This clone was observed once. The V call is TRBV9, the J call TRBJ2-7; perhaps TRBD2 as D (5 bases). This CDR3 is built from 13 residues. V shed 5 bases and J shed 0 bases, with 9 bases lying between them. Germline CDR1 is SGDLS and CDR2 is YYNGEE. This CDR3 is CASRRVISYEQYF. The CDR3 DNA is TGTGCCAGCAGGAGGGTGATCTCCTACGAGCAGTACTTC.

This chain connects TRBV12-3 or TRBV12-4 to TRBJ2-7; possible D gene TRBD2, 6 bases. The CDR3 is 12 amino acids. V lost 8 bases and J 6 bases, leaving 14 bases between the germline ends. For the CDR3, the DNA is TGTGCCAGCGGCGGGACCCCCTCCGAGCAGTACTTC. It translates to CASGGTPSEQYF.

This chain connects TRBV5-4 to TRBJ2-5; possible D gene TRBD1, 6 bases. CDR1 SGHNT and CDR2 YYREEE come from the germline V gene (reference sequence). CDR3 length: 15 amino acids. The V end was cut by 3 bases, the J end by 10 bases, with 22 bases between. This CDR3 is CASSSGAPPIVSQYF. Here the CDR3 DNA reads TGTGCCAGCAGCTCAGGGGCCCCCCCGATAGTGAGCCAGTACTTC.

The genes are TRBV12-3 or TRBV12-4 and TRBJ1-1; D gene uncertain. Trimming removed 3 bases from V and 0 bases from J, with 5 bases in between. The CDR3 contains 13 residues. CDR3 in DNA: TGTGCCAGCAGTTTTCCCATGAACACTGAAGCTTTCTTT. Encoded protein: CASSFPMNTEAFF.

The chain uses TRBV2 and TRBJ1-5; D call uncertain. CDR3 size: 15 residues. Trimming removed 2 bases from V and 4 bases from J, with 12 bases in between. The germline V gene has CDR1 SNHLY and CDR2 FYNNEI. The CDR3 here is CASSEKVVFNQPQHF. DNA of the CDR3: TGTGCCAGCAGTGAAAAGGTAGTGTTTAATCAGCCCCAGCATTTT.

The chain joins TRBV5-6 to TRBJ2-3; TRBD1 or TRBD2 may be the D gene (6 bases each). In germline, CDR1 is SGHDT, CDR2 YYEEEE. The CDR3 spans 15 residues. Trimming removed 1 base from V and 0 bases from J, with 9 bases in between. The CDR3 DNA follows: TGTGCCAGCAGCTTGAGGGGGGTAAGCACAGATACGCAGTATTTT. Protein: CASSLRGVSTDTQYF.

The V and J genes are TRBV5-4 and TRBJ1-1; D gene ambiguous. The V gene's germline CDR1 is SGHNT and CDR2 YYREEE (reference sequence). The V and J ends lost 0 bases and 4 bases respectively, with 7 bases between them. The CDR3 consists of 13 residues. CDR3 loop: CASSLGGSTEAFF. CDR3 DNA: TGTGCCAGCAGCTTGGGTGGCAGCACTGAAGCTTTCTTT.

The chain employs TRBV11-1 and TRBJ2-7; 10 nucleotides line up with TRBD2. V shed 4 bases and J 1 base; nucleotides not matched to a gene: 4. This CDR3 spans 15 amino acids. Germline V gene lookup returns CDR1 SGHAT and CDR2 FQDESV (reference sequence). The CDR3 spells CASSSPTSGSYEQYF. The CDR3 DNA follows: TGTGCCAGCAGCTCCCCGACTAGCGGGTCCTACGAGCAGTACTTC.

This clone was observed a handful of times. This chain joins TRBV6-1 and TRBJ2-2; D unresolved. V lost 3 bases, J lost 4 bases, and 12 bases lay in between. The germline V gene encodes CDR1 MNHNS and CDR2 SASEGT. This CDR3 contains 15 residues. The CDR3 DNA reads as TGTGCCAGCAGTGATTTTGGAGCCGGCACCGGGGAGCTGTTTTTT. Encoded protein: CASSDFGAGTGELFF.

The chain links TRBV19 to TRBJ2-1; D is ambiguous. Deletions cut 2 bases from V and 3 bases from J, with 8 bases between. This CDR3 has 14 amino acids. Germline CDR1 LNHDA, CDR2 SQIVND (reference sequence). The CDR3 protein is CASSIKADYNEQFF. DNA for the CDR3: TGTGCCAGTAGTATAAAGGCTGACTACAATGAGCAGTTCTTC.

The chain has TRBV5-1 and TRBJ2-3; 7 nucleotides line up with TRBD1. Germline V gives CDR1 SGHRS, CDR2 YFSETQ. The CDR3 totals 14 residues. Trimming at V came to 3 bases and at J to 6 bases, leaving 7 bases not matched to a gene. CDR3 in DNA: TGCGCCAGCAGCTGGACAGGTAAAGAGGATACGCAGTATTTT. Its translation is CASSWTGKEDTQYF.

This clone was detected only a few times. The V call is TRBV7-8, the J call TRBJ2-2; 9 nucleotides align to TRBD2. The V and J ends lost 5 bases and 6 bases, in that order; junction bases with no gene match: 10. The CDR3 contains 16 residues. CDR1 is SGHVS, CDR2 FQNEAQ, per germline. The CDR3 loop is CASSSKRGVPAGELFF. In DNA, the CDR3 is TGTGCCAGCAGCAGTAAGCGGGGGGTCCCGGCCGGGGAGCTGTTTTTT.

This clone was detected a few times. The chain couples TRBV18 to TRBJ1-1; D call uncertain. V dropped 2 bases and J dropped 3 bases, with 7 bases sitting between them. Germline CDR1 KGHSH, CDR2 LQKENI. The CDR3 runs to 13 residues. CDR3 loop: CASSPTVYTEAFF. The CDR3, as DNA: TGTGCCAGCTCACCAACGGTATACACTGAAGCTTTCTTT.

This clone was recorded only once. In DNA, the CDR3 is TGTGCCAGCAGCTCCCTCGGGCAGGAAATAAATGGCTACACCTTC. It translates to CASSSLGQEINGYTF. This chain uses TRBV7-9 with TRBJ1-2; D not resolved. Germline loops: CDR1 SEHNR, CDR2 FQNEAQ (reference sequence). CDR3 size: 15 residues. V lost 4 bases, J lost 6 bases, and 18 bases lay in between.

This clone was detected only a few times. The V call is TRBV24-1, the J call TRBJ2-2; D not certain. The CDR3 totals 14 residues. V lost 5 bases, J lost 2 bases, and 8 bases lay in between. The V gene's germline CDR1 is KGHDR and CDR2 SFDVKD. The CDR3 DNA sequence: TGTGCCACCAGTGCATCAGGAAACACCGGGGAGCTGTTTTTT. This sequence encodes CATSASGNTGELFF.

The genes are TRBV6-6 and TRBJ1-6; D gene uncertain. The CDR3 length is 13 residues. Trimming cost V 7 bases and J 9 bases, with 13 bases left between them. Germline V gene sequence: CDR1 MNHNY, CDR2 SVGAGI (reference sequence). CDR3 region: CASTSFRSSPLHF. In nucleotides, the CDR3 is TGTGCCAGCACCTCCTTCCGGAGTTCACCCCTCCACTTT.

The rearrangement links TRBV6-5 to TRBJ2-2; D gene unclear. The CDR3 length is 13 residues. Trimming left V 8 bases short and J 1 base short, with 8 bases between. The germline gives CDR1 MNHEY, CDR2 SVGAGI. The CDR3 DNA reads TGTGCCAGCTCATCGGGGAACACCGGGGAGCTGTTTTTT. This sequence encodes CASSSGNTGELFF.

This clone was observed a handful of times. The genes are TRBV10-3 and TRBJ2-7, with 16 nucleotides matching TRBD2. After removal of 5 bases from V and 4 bases from J, the junction contained 8 bases not matched to a gene. CDR1 and CDR2 (germline): ENHRY, SYGVKD. The CDR3 extends over 17 amino acids. The CDR3 here is CAISPGTSGRADYEQYF. For the CDR3, the DNA is TGTGCCATCAGTCCCGGGACTAGCGGGAGGGCCGATTACGAGCAGTACTTC.

This CDR3 reads CAISARNLGTDTQYF. For the CDR3, the DNA is TGTGCCATCAGTGCAAGAAATCTTGGCACAGATACGCAGTATTTT. The rearrangement links TRBV10-3 to TRBJ2-3; D uncertain. Per the germline V gene, CDR1 is ENHRY and CDR2 is SYGVKD. CDR3 length: 15 amino acids. V was cut by 4 bases and J by 1 base, with 12 bases left in between.

This chain uses TRBV2 with TRBJ1-4; D is undetermined. There are 13 residues in the CDR3. V lost 10 bases and J lost 5, with 14 bases in between. CDR1 SNHLY and CDR2 FYNNEI come from the germline V gene. CDR3 sequence: CATTGVNNEKLFF. The CDR3, as DNA: TGTGCCACAACCGGGGTCAACAATGAAAAACTGTTTTTT.

This clone ranks as medium-sized. Mismatch with germline at one junction end may stem from a read error. The rearrangement joins TRBV7-7 to TRBJ2-1; D is possibly TRBD1 (6 bases). Germline loops: CDR1 SSHAT, CDR2 FNYEAQ (reference sequence). This CDR3 is 13 amino acids long. The CDR3: CASSPDRYNEQFF. The CDR3, as DNA: TGTGCTAGCAGCCCGGACAGATACAATGAGCAGTTCTTC.

The J gene is TRBJ2-1, the V gene TRBV28; no clear D. Germline V gives CDR1 MDHEN, CDR2 SYDVKM. The CDR3 length is 13 residues. The germline V and J ends were trimmed by 5 bases and 4 bases, with 9 bases remaining between them. The chain's CDR3 is CASSLDPYNEQFF. In nucleotides, the CDR3 is TGTGCCAGCAGTCTGGACCCTTACAATGAGCAGTTCTTC.

In its sample, this clone was seen a few times. V gene TRBV7-2 combines with J gene TRBJ2-7, with TRBD1 identical over 8 bases. The CDR3 is 15 residues long. The junction had 4 bases not matched to a gene; V was cut back by 1 base and J by 2 bases. Germline values: CDR1 SGHTA, CDR2 FQGNSA. The CDR3 protein is CASSLEAGGAYEQYF. DNA of the CDR3: TGTGCCAGCAGCTTAGAGGCAGGGGGCGCCTACGAGCAGTACTTC. Using reference TRBV7-2 and TRBJ2-7 for the parts outside the CDR3, the full variable domain is GAGVSQSPSNKVTEKGKDVELRCDPISGHTALYWYRQSLGQGLEFLIYFQGNSAPDKSGLPSDRFSAERTGGSVSTLTIQRTQQEDSAVYLCASSLEAGGAYEQYFGPGTRLTVT.

The chain carries TRBV10-3 and TRBJ1-4; no definite D call. V lost 2 bases to trimming and J lost 0 bases, with 7 bases between them. This CDR3 is 15 amino acids long. The germline V gene has CDR1 ENHRY and CDR2 SYGVKD. CDR3 nucleotides: TGTGCCATCAGTGAGCCGAGTGCAACTAATGAAAAACTGTTTTTT. It yields the protein CAISEPSATNEKLFF.

The chain has TRBV28 and TRBJ2-5; 7 bases fit TRBD1. This CDR3 is 14 amino acids long. CDR1 is MDHEN and CDR2 is SYDVKM in the germline V gene. Losses at the gene ends were 5 bases for V and 5 bases for J; bases not matched to a gene: 8. The CDR3 loop is CASSPRTGSETQYF. The CDR3 nucleotides are TGTGCCAGCAGTCCCCGGACAGGTTCGGAGACCCAGTACTTC.

The V gene is TRBV11-3, the J gene TRBJ2-4; 7 positions agree with TRBD2. CDR1 and CDR2 from the germline V gene are SGHNT and YENEEA. CDR3 length equals 13 residues. Losses at the gene ends were 5 bases for V and 11 bases for J; bases not matched to a gene: 9. CDR3 DNA sequence: TGTGCCAGCAGCGTATCCGGGACTATACTTCAGTACTTC. It encodes CASSVSGTILQYF. The full variable domain, in which reference TRBV11-3 and TRBJ2-4 provide the parts outside the CDR3, is EAGVVQSPRYKIIEKKQPVAFWCNPISGHNTLYWYLQNLGQGPELLIRYENEEAVDDSQLPKDRFSAERLKGVDSTLKIQPAELGDSAVYLCASSVSGTILQYFGAGTRLSVL.

This chain links TRBV28 with TRBJ1-5, with D unclear. Germline-derived CDR1 and CDR2 are MDHEN and SYDVKM. The ends were cut back, 0 bases at V and 9 bases at J, with 6 bases in the middle. The CDR3 extends over 12 amino acids. CDR3 coding DNA: TGTGCCAGCAGTTTATGGCAACGGCCCCAGCATTTT. Protein product: CASSLWQRPQHF. The complete variable domain, with remaining parts taken from reference TRBV28 and TRBJ1-5, reads DVKVTQSSRYLVKRTGEKVFLECVQDMDHENMFWYRQDPGLGLRLIYFSYDVKMKEKGDIPEGYSVSREKKERFSLILESASTNQTSMYLCASSLWQRPQHFGDGTRLSIL.